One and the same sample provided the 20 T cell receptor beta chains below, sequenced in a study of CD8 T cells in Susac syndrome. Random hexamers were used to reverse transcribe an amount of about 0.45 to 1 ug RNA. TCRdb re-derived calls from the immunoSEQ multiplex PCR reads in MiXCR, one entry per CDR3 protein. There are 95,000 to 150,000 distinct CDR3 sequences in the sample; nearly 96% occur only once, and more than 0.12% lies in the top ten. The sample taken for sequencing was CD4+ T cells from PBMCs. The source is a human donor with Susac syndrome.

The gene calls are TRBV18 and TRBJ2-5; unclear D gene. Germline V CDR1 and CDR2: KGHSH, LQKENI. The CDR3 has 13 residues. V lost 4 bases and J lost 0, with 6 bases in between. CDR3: CASSQSYQETQYF. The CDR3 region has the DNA TGTGCCAGCTCACAATCGTACCAAGAGACCCAGTACTTC.

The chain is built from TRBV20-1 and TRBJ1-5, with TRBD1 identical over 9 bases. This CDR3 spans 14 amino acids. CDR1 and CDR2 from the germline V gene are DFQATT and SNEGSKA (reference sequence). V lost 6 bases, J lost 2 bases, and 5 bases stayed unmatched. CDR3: CSARGQGGNQPQHF. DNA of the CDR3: TGCAGTGCCAGGGGACAGGGTGGCAATCAGCCCCAGCATTTT.

The CDR3 reads CASSGDLGYNEQFF. DNA for the CDR3: TGTGCCAGCAGTGGGGACCTGGGGTACAATGAGCAGTTCTTC. This chain connects TRBV6-6 to TRBJ2-1; TRBD1 or TRBD2 may be the D gene (5 bases each). The CDR3 loop spans 14 amino acids. The ends were cut back, 5 bases at V and 4 bases at J, with 12 bases in the middle. Looked up from germline, CDR1 is MNHNY and CDR2 is SVGAGI (reference sequence).

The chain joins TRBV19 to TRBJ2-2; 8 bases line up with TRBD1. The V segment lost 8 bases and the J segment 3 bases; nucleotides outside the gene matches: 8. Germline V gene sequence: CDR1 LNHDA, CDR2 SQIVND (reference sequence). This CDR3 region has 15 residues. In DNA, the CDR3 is TGTGCCAGTTATCAGGGGGCTATTGACACCGGGGAGCTGTTTTTT. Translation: CASYQGAIDTGELFF.

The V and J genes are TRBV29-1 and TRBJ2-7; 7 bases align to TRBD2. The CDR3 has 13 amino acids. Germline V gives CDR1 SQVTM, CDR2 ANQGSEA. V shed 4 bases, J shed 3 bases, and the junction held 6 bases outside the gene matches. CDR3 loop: CSVGREANYEQYF. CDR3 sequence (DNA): TGCAGCGTTGGCCGGGAGGCCAACTACGAGCAGTACTTC.

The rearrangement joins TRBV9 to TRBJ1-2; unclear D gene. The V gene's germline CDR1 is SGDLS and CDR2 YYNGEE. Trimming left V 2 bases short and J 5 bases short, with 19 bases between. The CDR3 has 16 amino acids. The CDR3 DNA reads TGTGCCAGCAGCGTCCGTCCCGGGGAGGGATGGTATGGCTACACCTTC. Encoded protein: CASSVRPGEGWYGYTF.

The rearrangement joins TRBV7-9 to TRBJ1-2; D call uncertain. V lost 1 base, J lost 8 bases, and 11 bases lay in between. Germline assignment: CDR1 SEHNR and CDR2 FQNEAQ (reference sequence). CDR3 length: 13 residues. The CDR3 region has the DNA TGTGCCAGCAGCTTAGACGGAGCTGGCGGCTACACCTTC. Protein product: CASSLDGAGGYTF.

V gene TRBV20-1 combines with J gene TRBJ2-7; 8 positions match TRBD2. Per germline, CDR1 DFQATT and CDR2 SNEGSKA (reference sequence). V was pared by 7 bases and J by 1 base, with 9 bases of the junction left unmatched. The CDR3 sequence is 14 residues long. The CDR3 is CSVSRLAGSYEQYF. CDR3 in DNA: TGCAGTGTGAGCCGTCTAGCGGGTTCCTACGAGCAGTACTTC.

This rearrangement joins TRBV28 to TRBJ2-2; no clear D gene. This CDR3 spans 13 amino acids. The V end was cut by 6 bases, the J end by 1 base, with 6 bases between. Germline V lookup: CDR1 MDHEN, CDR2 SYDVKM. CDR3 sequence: CASRQQNTGELFF. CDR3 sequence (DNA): TGTGCCAGCAGACAGCAGAACACCGGGGAGCTGTTTTTT.

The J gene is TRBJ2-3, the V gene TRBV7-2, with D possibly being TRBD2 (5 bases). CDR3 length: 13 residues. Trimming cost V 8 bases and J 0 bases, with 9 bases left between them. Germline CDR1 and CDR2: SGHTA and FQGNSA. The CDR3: CASRPGSTDTQYF. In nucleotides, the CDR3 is TGTGCCAGCCGGCCGGGGAGCACAGATACGCAGTATTTT.

The CDR3 DNA reads as TGTGCCAGCAGCTTAGAACCCACCCGGAATGAGCAGTTCTTC. This codes for CASSLEPTRNEQFF. V gene TRBV7-2 combines with J gene TRBJ2-1; D not resolved. The ends were cut back, 1 base at V and 7 bases at J, with 11 bases in the middle. The CDR3 spans 14 residues. The germline CDR1 and CDR2 sequences are SGHTA and FQGNSA.

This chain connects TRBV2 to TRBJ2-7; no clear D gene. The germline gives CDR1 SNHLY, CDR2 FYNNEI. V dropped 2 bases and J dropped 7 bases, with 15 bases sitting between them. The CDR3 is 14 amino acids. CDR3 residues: CASSESGWRREQYF. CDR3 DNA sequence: TGTGCCAGCAGTGAAAGTGGATGGCGGCGAGAGCAGTACTTC. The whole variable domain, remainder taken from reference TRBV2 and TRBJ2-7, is EPEVTQTPSHQVTQMGQEVILRCVPISNHLYFYWYRQILGQKVEFLVSFYNNEISEKSEIFDDQFSVERPDGSNFTLKIRSTKLEDSAMYFCASSESGWRREQYFGPGTRLTVT.

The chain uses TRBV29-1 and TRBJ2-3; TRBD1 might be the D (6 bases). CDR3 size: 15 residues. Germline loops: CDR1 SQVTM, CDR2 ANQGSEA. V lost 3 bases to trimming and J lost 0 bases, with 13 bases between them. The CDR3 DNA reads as TGCAGCGTTGAGGGGGCCAGGACTAGCACAGATACGCAGTATTTT. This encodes CSVEGARTSTDTQYF.

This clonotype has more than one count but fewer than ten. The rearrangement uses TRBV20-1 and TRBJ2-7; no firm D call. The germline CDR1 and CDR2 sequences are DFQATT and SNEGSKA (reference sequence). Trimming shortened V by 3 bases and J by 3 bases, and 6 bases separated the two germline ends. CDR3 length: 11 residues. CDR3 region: CSASYSYEQYF. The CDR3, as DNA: TGCAGTGCTAGCTACAGCTACGAGCAGTACTTC.

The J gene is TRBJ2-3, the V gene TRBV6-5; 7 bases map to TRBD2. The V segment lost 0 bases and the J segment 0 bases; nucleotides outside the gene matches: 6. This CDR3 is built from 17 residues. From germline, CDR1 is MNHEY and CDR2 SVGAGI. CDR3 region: CASSYSASGSSTDTQYF. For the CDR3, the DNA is TGTGCCAGCAGTTACTCAGCTAGCGGATCTAGCACAGATACGCAGTATTTT.

CDR3 DNA sequence: TGTGCCAGCAGCGGTGGACTAGCCCCATCAGGGGAGCAGTACTTC. Translating gives CASSGGLAPSGEQYF. This rearrangement joins TRBV7-2 to TRBJ2-7, with TRBD2 matching 8 bases. Trimming removed 5 bases from V and 7 bases from J; junction bases left unmatched: 13. CDR1 and CDR2 (germline): SGHTA, FQGNSA. The CDR3 has 15 residues.

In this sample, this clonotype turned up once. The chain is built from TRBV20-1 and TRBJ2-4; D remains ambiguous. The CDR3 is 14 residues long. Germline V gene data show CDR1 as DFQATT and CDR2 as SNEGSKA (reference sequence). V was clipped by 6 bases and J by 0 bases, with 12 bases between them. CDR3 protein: CSASAVLAKNIQYF. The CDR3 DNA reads TGCAGTGCCAGTGCGGTGCTAGCCAAAAACATTCAGTACTTC.

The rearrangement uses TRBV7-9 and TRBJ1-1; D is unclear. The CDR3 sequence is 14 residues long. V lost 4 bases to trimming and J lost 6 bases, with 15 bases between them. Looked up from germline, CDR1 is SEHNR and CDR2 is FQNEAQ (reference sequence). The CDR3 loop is CASSYREEGSEAFF. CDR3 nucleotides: TGTGCCAGCAGCTACCGTGAAGAAGGGTCTGAAGCTTTCTTT. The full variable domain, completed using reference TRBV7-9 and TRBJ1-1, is DTGVSQNPRHKITKRGQNVTFRCDPISEHNRLYWYRQTLGQGPEFLTYFQNEAQLEKSRLLSDRFSAERPKGSFSTLEIQRTEQGDSAMYLCASSYREEGSEAFFGQGTRLTVV.

Written as DNA, the CDR3 is TGTGCCAGCTCACCGACTCTGAACACTGAAGCTTTCTTT. Its protein product is CASSPTLNTEAFF. The chain is built from TRBV18 and TRBJ1-1; D gene unclear. In germline, CDR1 is KGHSH, CDR2 LQKENI. This CDR3 contains 13 residues. Trimming stripped 3 bases from V and 0 bases from J, with 5 bases between.

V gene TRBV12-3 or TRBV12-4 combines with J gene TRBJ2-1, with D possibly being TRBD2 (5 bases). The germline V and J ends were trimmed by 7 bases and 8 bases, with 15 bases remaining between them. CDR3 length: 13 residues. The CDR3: CASTEGYPDEQFF. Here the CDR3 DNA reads TGTGCCAGCACTGAGGGATATCCGGATGAGCAGTTCTTC.